The 13 T cell receptor beta chains below come from one sample, sequenced in a study of siplizumab effects on memory and regulatory T cells. Using immunoSEQ multiplex PCR, the repertoire was profiled, and TCRdb retains in-frame clones only, with some absent. The repertoire holds thousands of clones, with about a third as singletons. It was at 37°C and for around 6 days that the mixed lymphocyte reaction cells were cocultured. The antigens of these receptors remain unknown. Sequencing was done on a sample of CFSE-low (dividing) CD8+ T cells sorted from an allogeneic mixed lymphocyte reaction. The receptor source for this set is a human donor in good health; the cells came from an allogeneic mixed lymphocyte reaction.

This chain joins TRBV10-1 and TRBJ1-1; tentatively, D is TRBD1 (5 bases). The ends were cut back, 5 bases at V and 5 bases at J, with 12 bases in the middle. The CDR3 sequence is 13 residues long. CDR1 and CDR2 (germline): WNHNN, SYGVQD (reference sequence). The CDR3 loop is CASSTSGATEAFF. The CDR3 bases are TGCGCCAGCAGTACGAGCGGGGCAACTGAAGCTTTCTTT.

This clone has only a few counts. The chain has TRBV6-5 and TRBJ2-1, with D uncertain. The ends were cut back, 11 bases at V and 4 bases at J, with 6 bases in the middle. Per germline, CDR1 MNHEY and CDR2 SVGAGI. This CDR3 has 10 residues. CDR3 coding DNA: TGTGCCGTTGGTTACAATGAGCAGTTCTTC. It specifies CAVGYNEQFF.

This clone appeared a few times. The chain has TRBV10-3 and TRBJ2-1; a weak D match, TRBD1 (5 bases). The CDR3 has 16 amino acids. V lost 0 bases, J lost 7 bases, and 16 bases lay in between. CDR1 and CDR2 (germline): ENHRY, SYGVKD. CDR3 coding DNA: TGTGCCATCAGTGAGTCAGGCAGGGTAAGGCAAAATGAGCAGTTCTTC. As protein: CAISESGRVRQNEQFF.

The V call is TRBV7-6, the J call TRBJ2-7; TRBD1 matches 8 bases. Per the germline V gene, CDR1 is SGHVS and CDR2 is FNYEAQ. The J segment lost 4 bases and the V segment lost 8 bases, leaving 4 bases of the junction unmatched. The CDR3 runs 12 residues. The CDR3 region has the DNA TGTGCCAGCGGACAGGGTGTTTACGAGCAGTACTTC. Its translation: CASGQGVYEQYF.

The V gene is TRBV4-2, the J gene TRBJ2-7; TRBD1 is a possible D gene (5 bases). The germline V gene has CDR1 LGHNA and CDR2 YNFKEQ. The CDR3 is made up of 12 amino acids. Deletions cut 6 bases from V and 4 bases from J, with 10 bases between. The CDR3 region is CASSYDSYEQYF. As DNA, the CDR3 is TGTGCCAGCAGTTACGACAGTTACGAGCAGTACTTC.

In this sample, this clone is medium-sized. This rearrangement joins TRBV10-3 to TRBJ1-1; the D is unclear. The ends were cut back, 2 bases at V and 5 bases at J, with 6 bases in the middle. Looked up from germline, CDR1 is ENHRY and CDR2 is SYGVKD. CDR3 length equals 12 residues. CDR3 in amino acids: CAISEGLTEAFF. The CDR3 nucleotides are TGTGCCATCAGTGAGGGTCTTACTGAAGCTTTCTTT.

By share of the sample, this clone is medium-sized. The V call is TRBV9, the J call TRBJ1-2; weak D call: TRBD1 (5 bases). The CDR3 has 15 amino acids. V lost 4 bases and J 4 bases, leaving 17 bases between the germline ends. Germline CDR1 and CDR2: SGDLS and YYNGEE. This CDR3 reads CASSNSGGSIYGYTF. DNA of the CDR3: TGTGCCAGCAGCAACTCTGGGGGATCCATCTATGGCTACACCTTC.

This clone was detected a few times. The rearrangement uses TRBV7-9 and TRBJ2-7, with TRBD1 matching over 11 bases. CDR1 is SEHNR and CDR2 is FQNEAQ in the germline V gene (reference sequence). The V segment lost 5 bases and the J segment 5 bases; nucleotides outside the gene matches: 5. The CDR3 contains 14 residues. The CDR3 protein is CASSTGQGADEQYF. CDR3 DNA: TGTGCCAGCAGCACCGGACAGGGGGCGGACGAGCAGTACTTC.

This clone was seen a handful of times. The rearrangement uses TRBV29-1 and TRBJ1-2; D is unclear. CDR1 is SQVTM, CDR2 ANQGSEA, per germline. The CDR3 consists of 14 residues. V was cut by 2 bases and J by 3 bases, with 13 bases left in between. The CDR3 region is CSVEQAARYYGYTF. The DNA of the CDR3 is TGCAGCGTTGAACAGGCCGCCCGGTACTATGGCTACACCTTC. The variable domain in full, with the rest retrieved from reference TRBV29-1 and TRBJ1-2, is SAVISQKPSRDICQRGTSLTIQCQVDSQVTMMFWYRQQPGQSLTLIATANQGSEATYESGFVIDKFPISRPNLTFSTLTVSNMSPEDSSIYLCSVEQAARYYGYTFGSGTRLTVV.

This clone is categorized as medium-sized. The chain couples TRBV15 to TRBJ1-1; D unclear. Trimming took off 3 bases at V and 4 bases at J, with 15 bases between the two ends. The CDR3 is made up of 15 amino acids. The germline V gene has CDR1 LNHNV and CDR2 YYDKDF (reference sequence). CDR3 region: CATSREQRVVTEAFF. In nucleotides, the CDR3 is TGTGCCACCAGCAGGGAACAACGGGTGGTCACTGAAGCTTTCTTT.

This clone is medium-sized in the sample. The rearrangement links TRBV7-9 to TRBJ2-3, with D tentatively TRBD2 (5 bases). V gave up 4 bases and J gave up 4 bases, with 21 bases separating them. The CDR3 consists of 17 residues. In germline, CDR1 is SEHNR, CDR2 FQNEAQ (reference sequence). CDR3: CASSSPLEGNGPDTQYF. For the CDR3, the DNA is TGTGCCAGCAGCTCCCCCCTAGAGGGAAACGGGCCAGATACGCAGTATTTT.

The CDR3 loop is CASSLVPGTNQPQHF. The CDR3 DNA follows: TGTGCCAGCAGCTTGGTTCCAGGAACTAATCAGCCCCAGCATTTT. The chain uses TRBV5-8 and TRBJ1-5; D gene ambiguous. Germline V CDR1 and CDR2: SGHTS, YDEGEE. The CDR3 runs 15 residues. Trimming pared 0 bases from V and 4 bases from J, leaving 11 bases between.

This chain connects TRBV19 to TRBJ2-1; D ambiguous. CDR3 size: 13 residues. Trimming removed 3 bases at V and 10 bases at J, with 13 bases between. In germline, CDR1 is LNHDA, CDR2 SQIVND (reference sequence). The CDR3 loop is CASSIVDRNEQFF. DNA for the CDR3: TGTGCCAGTAGTATTGTGGACCGGAACGAGCAGTTCTTC.